The TCR beta chain under discussion was sequenced for a study of shared clonotypes between healthy human individuals. It was CD45RO-negative cells, positively selected for CCR7, that made up naive CD8 cells, with terminally differentiated effector memory CD45RA+ cells excluded. Every donor was a Caucasian adult from Nashville, Tennessee. The CDR3 has 17 amino acids. Trimming at V came to 3 bases and at J to 4 bases, leaving 13 bases not matched to a gene. Germline CDR1 SGHDN, CDR2 FVKESK. Several immunoSEQ plates held equal portions of the genomic DNA taken from each subset. The repertoire was sequenced with immunoSEQ multiplex PCR; TCRdb's copy has only in-frame clones and lacks some. The table records 660,000 or so clones, approximately 96% of them present only once.

The sequence was obtained from a woman aged 25 to 39 in good health. The chain uses TRBV14 and TRBJ2-7; 9 bases are a match to TRBD2. What was sequenced was naive CD8+ T cells sorted from blood. CDR3 sequence reads: CASSQGLATLGRYEQYF. CDR3 coding DNA: TGTGCCAGCAGCCAGGGACTAGCTACTCTGGGCAGGTACGAGCAGTACTTC.